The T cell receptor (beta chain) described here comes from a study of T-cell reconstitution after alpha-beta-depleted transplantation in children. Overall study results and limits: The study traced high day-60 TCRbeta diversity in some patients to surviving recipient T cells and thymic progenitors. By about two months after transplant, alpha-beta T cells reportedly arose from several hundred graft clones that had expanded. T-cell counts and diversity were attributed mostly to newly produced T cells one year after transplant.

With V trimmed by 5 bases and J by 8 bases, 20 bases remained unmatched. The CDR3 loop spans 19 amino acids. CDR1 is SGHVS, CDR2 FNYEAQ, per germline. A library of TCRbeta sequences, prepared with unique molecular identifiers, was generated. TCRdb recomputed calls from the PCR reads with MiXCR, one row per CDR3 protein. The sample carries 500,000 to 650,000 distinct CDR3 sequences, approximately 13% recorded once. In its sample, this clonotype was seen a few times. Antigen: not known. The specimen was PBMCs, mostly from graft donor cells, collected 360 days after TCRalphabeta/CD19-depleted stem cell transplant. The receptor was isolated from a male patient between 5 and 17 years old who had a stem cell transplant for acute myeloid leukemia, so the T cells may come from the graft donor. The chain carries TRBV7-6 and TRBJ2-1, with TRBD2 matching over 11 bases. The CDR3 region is CASSKRPTSGSLPRDEQFF. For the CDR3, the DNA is TGTGCCAGCAGCAAACGGCCCACTAGCGGGAGTCTTCCTAGAGATGAGCAGTTCTTC.